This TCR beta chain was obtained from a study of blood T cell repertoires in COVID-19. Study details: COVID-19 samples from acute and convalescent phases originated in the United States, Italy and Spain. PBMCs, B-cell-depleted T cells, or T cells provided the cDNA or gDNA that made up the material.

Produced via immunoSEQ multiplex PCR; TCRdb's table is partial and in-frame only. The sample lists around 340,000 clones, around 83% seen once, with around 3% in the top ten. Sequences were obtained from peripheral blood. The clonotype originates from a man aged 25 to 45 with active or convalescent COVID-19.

The chain's CDR3 is CASSYYGQAEAFF. Written as DNA, the CDR3 is TGTGCCAGCAGTTACTACGGACAAGCTGAAGCTTTCTTT. This chain uses TRBV6-6 with TRBJ1-1; D perhaps matches TRBD1 (5 bases). The CDR3 is made up of 13 amino acids. V lost 1 base and J lost 6, with 9 bases in between. In germline, CDR1 is MNHNY, CDR2 SVGAGI (reference sequence).